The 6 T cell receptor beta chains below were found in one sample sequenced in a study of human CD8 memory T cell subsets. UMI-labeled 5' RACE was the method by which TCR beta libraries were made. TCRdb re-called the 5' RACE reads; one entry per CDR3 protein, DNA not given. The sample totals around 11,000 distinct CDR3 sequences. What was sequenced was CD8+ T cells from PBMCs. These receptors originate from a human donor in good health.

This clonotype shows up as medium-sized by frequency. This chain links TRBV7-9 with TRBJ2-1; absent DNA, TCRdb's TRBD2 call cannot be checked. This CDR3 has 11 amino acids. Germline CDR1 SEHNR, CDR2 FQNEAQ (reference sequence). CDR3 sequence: CASSWGLALFF.

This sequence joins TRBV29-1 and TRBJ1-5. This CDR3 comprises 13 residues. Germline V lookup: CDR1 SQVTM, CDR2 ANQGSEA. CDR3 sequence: CSVLDTGNQPQHF. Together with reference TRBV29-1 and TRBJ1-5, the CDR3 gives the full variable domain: SAVISQKPSRDICQRGTSLTIQCQVDSQVTMMFWYRQQPGQSLTLIATANQGSEATYESGFVIDKFPISRPNLTFSTLTVSNMSPEDSSIYLCSVLDTGNQPQHFGDGTRLSIL.

The CDR3 is CASSLQRESGNEQFF. The rearrangement joins TRBV27 to TRBJ2-1; with no DNA, the TCRdb D assignment of TRBD2 cannot be verified. The germline V gene has CDR1 MNHEY and CDR2 SMNVEV (reference sequence). The CDR3 sequence is 15 residues long.

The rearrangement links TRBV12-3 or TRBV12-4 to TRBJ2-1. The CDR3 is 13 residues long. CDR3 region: CASSFIRGDGSFF.

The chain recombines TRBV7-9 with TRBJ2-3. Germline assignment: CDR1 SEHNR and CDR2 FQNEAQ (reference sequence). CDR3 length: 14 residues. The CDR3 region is CASSLGLATDTQYF.

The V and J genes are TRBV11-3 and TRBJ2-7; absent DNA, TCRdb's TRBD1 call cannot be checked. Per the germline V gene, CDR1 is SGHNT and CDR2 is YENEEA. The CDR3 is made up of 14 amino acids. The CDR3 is CASSSIRQKYEQYF.